What follows describes a single T cell receptor (beta chain). The antigen is not known. This sample stems from a study of a mutant IDH1 vaccine in newly diagnosed glioma. Across the whole study: Of treated patients, approximately 62% were men and about 38% women, averaging roughly 42 years.

Repertoires were generated with immunoSEQ multiplex PCR, while TCRdb's copy carries only in-frame clones and drops some. This sample has tens of thousands of clones, with approximately 80% found just once. Specified time point: week 5, during vaccination. Doses comprised 300 ug of mutant IDH1 20-mer peptide each, plus topical imiquimod. With 7 bases removed from V and 7 bases from J, the gap between germline ends came to 13 bases. The CDR3 sequence is 13 residues long. Germline CDR1 reads LNHDA; CDR2 reads SQIVND (reference sequence). The starting material was PBMCs, obtained from a glioma patient whose treatment included an IDH1 peptide vaccine. The origin of this receptor is a man aged 35 to 55 with glioma. The chain links TRBV19 to TRBJ2-2; maybe TRBD1 (5 bases). The CDR3 coding sequence is TGTGCCAGTAACGACAGAGTTTTCGGGGAGCTGTTTTTT. This sequence encodes CASNDRVFGELFF.